This entry is about one TCR beta chain. No antigen is known for it. This entry comes from a study of early T cells in non-severe SARS-CoV-2 infection. Study-wide background: Sequenced material consisted of bulk RNA (from unsorted whole blood), and chains were unpaired.

Study outcomes and limitations: Sequences matched to VDJdb favored anti-spike CD8 responses, while private and CD4 specificities were missed.

Individual cDNA molecules were tagged with unique molecular identifiers. TCRdb reprocessed the 5' RACE reads via MiXCR and lists one record per CDR3 protein. The sample includes under 95,000 distinct CDR3 sequences, 15% of them seen just once. The sequence derives from an adult who was a healthcare worker with PCR-confirmed SARS-CoV-2 infection or an uninfected control (not recorded which). Material for sequencing was whole blood.

CDR3 in DNA: TGCAGTGCGGTAGGACCGAACAATGAGCAGTTCTTC. Amino acids: CSAVGPNNEQFF. The V and J genes are TRBV20-1 and TRBJ2-1, with D hard to call. Germline V lookup: CDR1 DFQATT, CDR2 SNEGSKA (reference sequence). The CDR3 spans 12 residues. The V end was cut by 6 bases, the J end by 5 bases, with 11 bases between.